This TCR beta chain was documented in a study of T cells in Graves' hyperthyroidism and ophthalmopathy. Notes on the study in general: Ophthalmopathy was told apart from stable hyperthyroidism by a 13 V-J model. Most thyroid clonotypes expanded above 0.001 appeared in blood too.

This clonotype was recorded a few times. What it binds is unknown. It was RNA transcripts that yielded the amplified TCR beta CDR3 regions. In the first-round RT-PCR of the TCR CDR3, the HTBI primer set was used. TCRdb ran MiXCR on the multiplex PCR reads and lists one entry per CDR3 protein. The data show about 520,000 distinct CDR3 sequences, around a quarter seen once. Diagnosis relied on clinical symptoms, serum thyroxine and TRAb, thyroid ultrasound and orbital computed tomography. Fresh peripheral blood, more than 8 ml of it, supplied the PBMCs. Looked up from germline, CDR1 is MNHNS and CDR2 is SASEGT. V lost 5 bases, J lost 4 bases, and 15 bases lay in between. The CDR3 is 14 residues long.

Sequencing used blood. The rearrangement joins TRBV6-1 to TRBJ2-7; possible D gene TRBD2, 5 bases. The sequence was collected from a woman in her 30s with Graves' ophthalmopathy. In nucleotides, the CDR3 is TGTGCCAGCAGTAAAGACACCGGCGGGTACGAGCAGTACTTC. Protein sequence: CASSKDTGGYEQYF.